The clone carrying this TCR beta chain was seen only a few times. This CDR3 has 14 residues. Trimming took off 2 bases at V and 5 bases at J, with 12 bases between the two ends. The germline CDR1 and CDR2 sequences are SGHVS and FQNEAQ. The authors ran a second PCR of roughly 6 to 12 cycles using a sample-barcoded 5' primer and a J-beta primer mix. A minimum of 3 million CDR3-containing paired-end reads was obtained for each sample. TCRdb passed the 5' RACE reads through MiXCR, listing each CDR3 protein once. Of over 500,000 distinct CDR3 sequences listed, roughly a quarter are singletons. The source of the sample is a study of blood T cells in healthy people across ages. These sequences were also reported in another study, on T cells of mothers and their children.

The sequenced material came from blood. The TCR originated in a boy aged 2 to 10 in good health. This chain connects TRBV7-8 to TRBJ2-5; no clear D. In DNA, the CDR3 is TGTGCCAGCAGCTTAAAGAGGCTCCAGGAGACCCAGTACTTC. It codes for CASSLKRLQETQYF.